One sample yielded the 10 T cell receptor beta chains listed below, sequenced in a study of blood T cell repertoires in COVID-19. Clones were read by immunoSEQ multiplex PCR, and TCRdb kept only the in-frame ones, dropping some. The data hold around 100,000 clones, with approximately 80% observed a single time. Sequencing input: peripheral blood. These receptors came from a human donor in a cohort sampled during active COVID-19.

The gene calls are TRBV5-4 and TRBJ2-1; 10 bases are a match to TRBD2. The CDR3 is 16 residues long. The trim removed 0 bases at V and 4 bases at J, leaving 4 bases unmatched. In germline, CDR1 is SGHNT, CDR2 YYREEE (reference sequence). The CDR3 loop is CASSLAGSGGYNEQFF. CDR3 sequence (DNA): TGTGCCAGCAGCTTGGCCGGTAGCGGGGGGTACAATGAGCAGTTCTTC.

The chain combines TRBV1 with TRBJ2-1; TRBD2, the table's D call, was not compared with the DNA. TRBV1 is listed as a pseudogene. The CDR3 loop spans 16 amino acids. In nucleotides, the CDR3 is TGCACCAGCAGCCACCAGCGGGAGAAGGAGGAGAATGAGCAGTTCTTC. The encoded protein is CTSSHQREKEENEQFF.

V usage is TRBV18 and J usage is TRBJ1-4, with 7 bases fitting TRBD1. CDR3 length: 15 amino acids. The germline V gene has CDR1 KGHSH and CDR2 LQKENI. J was trimmed by 4 bases and V by 4 bases; bases with no gene match: 6. Here the CDR3 reads CASSLRDSINEKLFF. The CDR3 DNA reads TGTGCCAGCTCACTCCGGGACAGCATTAATGAAAAACTGTTTTTT.

V is TRBV21-1 and J is TRBJ1-5. TRBV21-1 is a recognized pseudogene. There are 16 residues in the CDR3. The CDR3 here is CASTKEADDSNQPQHF. The CDR3 region has the DNA TGTGCCAGCACCAAAGAGGCGGATGATAGCAATCAGCCCCAGCATTTT.

CDR3 nucleotide sequence: TGTGCCAGCAGGCAGTCCGGAAACACCATATATTTT. It translates to CASRQSGNTIYF. The rearrangement links TRBV7-2 to TRBJ1-3; D remains unclear. Germline assignment: CDR1 SGHTA and CDR2 FQGNSA. The CDR3 consists of 12 residues. V lost 6 bases and J lost 4, with 7 bases in between.

V gene TRBV10-1 combines with J gene TRBJ2-3; 14 positions match TRBD2. The V and J ends lost 2 bases and 4 bases, in that order; junction bases with no gene match: 11. Germline V gene data show CDR1 as WNHNN and CDR2 as SYGVQD (reference sequence). The CDR3 spans 19 residues. The CDR3 DNA reads TGCGCCAGCAGTGAGGGACTAGCGGGAGGTCTACCTTTAGCAGATACGCAGTATTTT. Its translation: CASSEGLAGGLPLADTQYF.

This clone was picked up a small number of times. The J gene is TRBJ1-6, the V gene TRBV7-8, with D perhaps TRBD1 (5 bases). The CDR3 spans 16 residues. Germline CDR1 reads SGHVS; CDR2 reads FQNEAQ. V dropped 5 bases and J dropped 6 bases, with 17 bases sitting between them. CDR3 sequence: CASSPQDVRANSPLHF. The CDR3 DNA reads TGTGCCAGCAGCCCACAGGACGTTCGAGCTAATTCACCCCTCCACTTT.

The gene calls are TRBV7-3 and TRBJ1-6; D may be TRBD1 (5 bases). This CDR3 has 16 amino acids. Germline-derived CDR1 and CDR2 are SGHTA and FQGTGA. V was pared by 4 bases and J by 6 bases, with 16 bases between. In DNA, the CDR3 is TGTGCCAGCAGCTCCCGCGCCGGGGGTGGTAATTCACCCCTCCACTTT. Translated, it gives CASSSRAGGGNSPLHF. The full variable domain, in which reference TRBV7-3 and TRBJ1-6 provide the parts outside the CDR3, is GAGVSQTPSNKVTEKGKYVELRCDPISGHTALYWYRQSLGQGPEFLIYFQGTGAADDSGLPNDRFFAVRPEGSVSTLKIQRTERGDSAVYLCASSSRAGGGNSPLHFGNGTRLTVT.

The J gene is TRBJ1-6, the V gene TRBV27, with D unresolved. Germline CDR1 MNHEY, CDR2 SMNVEV (reference sequence). Trimming cost V 3 bases and J 0 bases, with 9 bases left between them. The CDR3 loop spans 16 amino acids. This CDR3 reads CASSFEGSSYNSPLHF. For the CDR3, the DNA is TGTGCCAGCAGTTTCGAGGGAAGCTCCTATAATTCACCCCTCCACTTT.

V and J are TRBV11-1 and TRBJ2-1; D perhaps matches TRBD1 (5 bases). V lost 2 bases, J lost 2 bases, and 13 bases lay in between. This CDR3 has 16 amino acids. Germline V gene data show CDR1 as SGHAT and CDR2 as FQDESV (reference sequence). CDR3 in amino acids: CASSLSQGLPYNEQFF. CDR3 in DNA: TGTGCCAGCAGCTTATCTCAGGGATTACCCTACAATGAGCAGTTCTTC.